These 2 T cell receptor beta chains were sequenced from one sample in a study of blood T cell repertoires in COVID-19. Using immunoSEQ multiplex PCR, the repertoire was profiled, and TCRdb retains in-frame clones only, with some absent. Of approximately 300,000 clones in the sample, 90% were seen once. Sequencing was done on a sample of PBMCs or T cells enriched from blood (not recorded which). The receptors originated from a woman in her thirties who had been exposed to COVID-19.

The chain couples TRBV6-5 to TRBJ1-2; D possibly corresponds to TRBD1 (6 bases). CDR3 length: 16 residues. The V end was cut by 2 bases, the J end by 5 bases, with 18 bases between. Germline V gene data show CDR1 as MNHEY and CDR2 as SVGAGI. The CDR3 nucleotides read TGTGCCAGCAGTTACATCCGACAGGCCTATTATTATGGCTACACCTTC. Translating gives CASSYIRQAYYYGYTF.

This clone has only a few counts. The CDR3 is CASSLWVAGYSNQPQHF. The CDR3 DNA sequence: TGTGCCAGCAGCTTGTGGGTGGCGGGCTACAGCAATCAGCCCCAGCATTTT. The rearrangement uses TRBV5-8 and TRBJ1-5, with D unresolved. The CDR3 is 17 residues long. Between the trimmed V and J ends, which lost 1 base and 1 base, there was a span of 15 bases. Germline loops: CDR1 SGHTS, CDR2 YDEGEE.